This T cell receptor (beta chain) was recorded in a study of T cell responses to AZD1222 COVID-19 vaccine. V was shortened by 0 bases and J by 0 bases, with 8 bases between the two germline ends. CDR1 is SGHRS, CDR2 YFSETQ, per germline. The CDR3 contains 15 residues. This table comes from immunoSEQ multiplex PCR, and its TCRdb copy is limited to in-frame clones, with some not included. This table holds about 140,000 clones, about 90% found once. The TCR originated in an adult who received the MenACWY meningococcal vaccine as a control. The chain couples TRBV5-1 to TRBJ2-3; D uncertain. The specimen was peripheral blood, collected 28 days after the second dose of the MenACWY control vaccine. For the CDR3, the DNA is TGCGCCAGCAGCTTGGGGCCGGGCAGCACAGATACGCAGTATTTT. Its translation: CASSLGPGSTDTQYF.